This T cell receptor (beta chain) was sequenced in a study of blood T cell repertoires in COVID-19. The overall study: COVID-19 samples collected from the United States, Italy and Spain covered acute and convalescent phases. From T cells, B-cell-depleted T cells, or PBMCs came the material, which was cDNA or gDNA.

Per germline, CDR1 SGHTA and CDR2 FQGNSA. The CDR3 is 16 amino acids. V shed 1 base, J shed 5 bases, and the junction held 7 bases outside the gene matches. As handled by the study authors: Amplified reference gene primers provided the basis for estimating nucleated cell counts. Using immunoSEQ multiplex PCR, the repertoire was profiled, and TCRdb retains in-frame clones only, with some absent. V, J and clone size are taken as reported in that table, and D and trimming were inferred from the DNA itself. Seen here are a few hundred thousand clones, approximately 87% observed once, and the top ten hold over 9.5%.

The source is a woman aged 25-40 years with COVID-19, enrolled during active disease. The rearrangement joins TRBV7-2 to TRBJ2-1, with TRBD2 identical over 8 bases. The material sequenced was peripheral blood. For the CDR3, the DNA is TGTGCCAGCAGCTTAGAGGGGAGCGGGAGACACAATGAGCAGTTCTTC. Residues: CASSLEGSGRHNEQFF. The full variable domain, completed using reference TRBV7-2 and TRBJ2-1, is GAGVSQSPSNKVTEKGKDVELRCDPISGHTALYWYRQSLGQGLEFLIYFQGNSAPDKSGLPSDRFSAERTGGSVSTLTIQRTQQEDSAVYLCASSLEGSGRHNEQFFGPGTRLTVL.